This T cell receptor beta chain was captured by sequencing in a study of blood T cell repertoires in COVID-19. The CDR3 runs to 13 residues. Trimming took off 3 bases at V and 3 bases at J, with 8 bases between the two ends. Sequenced by immunoSEQ multiplex PCR; TCRdb stores in-frame clones only, minus some. The profile covers some 260,000 clones, with roughly 90% appearing a single time and 0.65% to 0.95% taken by the ten largest. The sequenced sample was peripheral blood. The TCR sequence derives from a woman in her 30s with acute or convalescent COVID-19. The chain recombines TRBV12-3 or TRBV12-4 with TRBJ1-2, with D hard to call. The CDR3 sequence: CASSLSGYYGYTF. The CDR3 region has the DNA TGTGCCAGCAGTTTGTCGGGATACTATGGCTACACCTTC.